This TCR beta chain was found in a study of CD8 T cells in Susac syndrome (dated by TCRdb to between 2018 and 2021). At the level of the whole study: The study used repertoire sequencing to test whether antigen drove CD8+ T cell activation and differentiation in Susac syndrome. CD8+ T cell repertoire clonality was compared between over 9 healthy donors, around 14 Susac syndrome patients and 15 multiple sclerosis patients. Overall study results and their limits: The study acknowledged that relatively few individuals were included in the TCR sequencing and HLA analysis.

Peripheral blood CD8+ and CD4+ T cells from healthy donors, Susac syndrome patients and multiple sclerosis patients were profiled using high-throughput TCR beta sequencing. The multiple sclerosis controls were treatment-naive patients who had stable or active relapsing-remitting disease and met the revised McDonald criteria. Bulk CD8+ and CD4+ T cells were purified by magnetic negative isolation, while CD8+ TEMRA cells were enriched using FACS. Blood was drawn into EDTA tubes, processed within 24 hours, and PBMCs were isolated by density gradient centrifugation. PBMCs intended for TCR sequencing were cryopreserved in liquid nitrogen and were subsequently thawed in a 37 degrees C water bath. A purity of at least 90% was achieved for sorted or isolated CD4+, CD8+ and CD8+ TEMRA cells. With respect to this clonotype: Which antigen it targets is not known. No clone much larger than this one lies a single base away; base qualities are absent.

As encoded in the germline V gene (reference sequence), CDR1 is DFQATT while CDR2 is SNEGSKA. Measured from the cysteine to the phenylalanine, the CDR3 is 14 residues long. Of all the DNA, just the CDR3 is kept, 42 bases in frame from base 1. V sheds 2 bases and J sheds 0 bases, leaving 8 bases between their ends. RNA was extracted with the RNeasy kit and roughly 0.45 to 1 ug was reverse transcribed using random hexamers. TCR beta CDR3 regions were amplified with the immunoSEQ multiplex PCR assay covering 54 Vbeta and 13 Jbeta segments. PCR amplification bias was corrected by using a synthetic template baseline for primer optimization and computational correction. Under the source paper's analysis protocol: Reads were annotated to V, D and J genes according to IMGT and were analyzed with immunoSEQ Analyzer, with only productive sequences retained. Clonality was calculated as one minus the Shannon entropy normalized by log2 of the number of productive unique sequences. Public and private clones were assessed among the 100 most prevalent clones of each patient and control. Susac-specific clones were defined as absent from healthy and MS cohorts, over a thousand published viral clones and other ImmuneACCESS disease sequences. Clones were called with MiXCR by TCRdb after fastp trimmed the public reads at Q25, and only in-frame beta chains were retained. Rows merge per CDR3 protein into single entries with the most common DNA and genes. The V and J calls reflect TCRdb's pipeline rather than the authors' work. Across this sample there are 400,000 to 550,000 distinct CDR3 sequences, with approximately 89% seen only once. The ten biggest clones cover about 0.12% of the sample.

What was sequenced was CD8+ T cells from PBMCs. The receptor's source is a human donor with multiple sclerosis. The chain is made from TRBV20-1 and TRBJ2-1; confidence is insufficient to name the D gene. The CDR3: CSARSSSSYNEQFF. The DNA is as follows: TGCAGTGCTAGATCAAGTAGCTCCTACAATGAGCAGTTCTTC.